This T cell receptor beta chain is drawn from a study of CD8 T cells in ankylosing spondylitis. Whole-study findings and limits: Earlier work had already found some motif variants in reactive arthritis synovial fluid and blood.

As for this clonotype: What it recognizes is unknown.

Germline values: CDR1 LGHNA, CDR2 YNFKEQ. Germline trimming cut 0 bases from V and 2 bases from J; bases unmatched to any gene: 5. This CDR3 has 17 residues. One entry per CDR3 protein results from TCRdb running MiXCR on the 5' RACE reads. The top ten clones hold approximately 0.61% of a sample with more than 200,000 distinct CDR3 sequences, under 30% of them seen once. This TCR derives from a male donor with ankylosing spondylitis or in good health (not recorded which). Sequencing input: blood, either unsorted or a sorted T cell fraction (not recorded which). The chain carries TRBV4-2 and TRBJ1-2; TRBD1 matches 11 bases. The CDR3 spells CASSQDWTGGSNYGYTF. DNA for the CDR3: TGTGCCAGCAGCCAAGATTGGACAGGGGGCTCCAACTATGGCTACACCTTC.